Each of the 32 T cell receptor beta chains below was sequenced from the same sample in a study of breast tumors, draining lymph nodes, adjacent tissues. Samples came from axillary lymph nodes draining the breast cancer. One entry per CDR3 protein results from TCRdb running MiXCR on the multiplex PCR reads. Of under 150,000 distinct CDR3 sequences listed, about 20% are singletons. The source material was axillary lymph node tissue. These receptors all stem from a female donor with breast cancer. Some clones in this sample may be carry-over from other donors' samples.

This clonotype has ten or more counts. The J gene is TRBJ1-2, the V gene TRBV10-3; possibly TRBD1 for D (5 bases). The CDR3 has 18 residues. Germline-derived CDR1 and CDR2 are ENHRY and SYGVKD. The germline V and J ends were trimmed by 4 bases and 3 bases, with 24 bases remaining between them. In DNA, the CDR3 is TGTGCCATCAGTGCCAGGGCCCGCGGCGCGGATGCGGACTATGGCTACACCTTC. Translation gives CAISARARGADADYGYTF.

This clonotype showed up many times. The chain is built from TRBV20-1 and TRBJ2-3; 7 bases agree with TRBD2. Germline trimming cut 0 bases from V and 9 bases from J; bases unmatched to any gene: 6. Germline CDR1 and CDR2: DFQATT and SNEGSKA (reference sequence). The CDR3 covers 13 residues. DNA of the CDR3: TGCAGTGCTAGAGATGCTAGCGGATGGACGCAGTATTTT. It specifies CSARDASGWTQYF.

The table lists this clonotype with many counts. The V call is TRBV7-8, the J call TRBJ2-3, with 7 bases identical to TRBD2. The CDR3 has 14 amino acids. Trimming cost V 2 bases and J 5 bases; bases outside gene matches: 4. CDR1 is SGHVS and CDR2 is FQNEAQ in the germline V gene. The CDR3 nucleotides read TGTGCCAGCAGCTTAAGGGCTAGCGGAGATACGCAGTATTTT. Protein: CASSLRASGDTQYF.

This clonotype has just a few counts. The chain combines TRBV9 with TRBJ1-2, with D possibly being TRBD1 (6 bases). The V and J ends lost 3 bases and 5 bases respectively, with 11 bases between them. The germline V gene encodes CDR1 SGDLS and CDR2 YYNGEE. The CDR3 runs 13 residues. The DNA of the CDR3 is TGTGCCAGCAGCGGTAAAAGGGGGTATGGCTACACCTTC. It translates to CASSGKRGYGYTF.

The rearrangement uses TRBV9 and TRBJ2-3; TRBD2 aligns across 9 bases. CDR3 size: 15 residues. Germline CDR1 SGDLS, CDR2 YYNGEE. After removal of 0 bases from V and 6 bases from J, the junction contained 5 bases not matched to a gene. The CDR3 DNA sequence: TGTGCCAGCAGCGTAGAGGCTAGCGGGGCGGATACGCAGTATTTT. Its translation: CASSVEASGADTQYF.

V usage is TRBV3-1 and J usage is TRBJ1-2; D remains unclear. CDR1 is LGHDT, CDR2 YNNKEL, per germline (reference sequence). The CDR3 sequence is 14 residues long. V was pared by 5 bases and J by 0 bases, with 10 bases between. CDR3: CASSFFAANYGYTF. CDR3 bases: TGTGCCAGCAGCTTTTTTGCCGCTAACTATGGCTACACCTTC.

Note on this clonotype: A read error is possible here, since a much larger clone lies one base away. This chain links TRBV19 with TRBJ2-3; no definite D call. The germline V gene has CDR1 LNHDA and CDR2 SQIVND (reference sequence). The CDR3 runs 12 residues. CDR3 in amino acids: CAGSRVPDTQYF. The CDR3 DNA is TGTGCCGGTAGTCGCGTTCCTGATACGCAGTATTTT. Together with reference TRBV19 and TRBJ2-3, the CDR3 gives the full variable domain: DGGITQSPKYLFRKEGQNVTLSCEQNLNHDAMYWYRQDPGQGLRLIYYSQIVNDFQKGDIAEGYSVSREKKESFPLTVTSAQKNPTAFYLCAGSRVPDTQYFGPGTRLTVL.

A word on this clonotype: A much larger clone is a single base away; this may be a read error. The chain has TRBV6-1 and TRBJ2-2; D is ambiguous. V lost 2 bases to trimming and J lost 1 base, with 11 bases between them. The CDR3 runs 16 residues. Germline lookup yields CDR1 MNHNS and CDR2 SASEGT. The CDR3 DNA reads as TGTGCCAGCAGTGAAATTGCCAGGAGGAACACCGGGGAGCTGTTTTTT. It codes for CASSEIARRNTGELFF.

Turning to this clonotype: One junction end disagrees with the germline gene, perhaps due to a read error. The chain joins TRBV14 to TRBJ2-7; 7 nucleotides match TRBD1. The germline V gene has CDR1 SGHDN and CDR2 FVKESK. The CDR3 is 15 amino acids. CDR3 protein: CANSQVGTAAYEQYF. The CDR3 DNA follows: TGTGCCAACAGCCAAGTCGGGACAGCTGCCTACGAGCAGTACTTC.

Comment on this clonotype: Lacking the conserved final phenylalanine or tryptophan, this CDR3 likely reflects a read error. The chain carries TRBV30 and TRBJ1-2; possible D gene TRBD1, 5 bases. CDR1 GTSNPN and CDR2 SVGIG come from the germline V gene (reference sequence). The CDR3 sequence is 15 residues long. The V and J ends lost 0 bases and 0 bases respectively, with 11 bases between them. CDR3 in DNA: TGTGCCTGGAGTGTCTGGTCAGGGCCTAACTATGGCTACACCCTC. It encodes CAWSVWSGPNYGYTL.

In regard to this clonotype: Since a much larger clone is just one base distant, this may be a read error. Since no conserved phenylalanine or tryptophan closes the CDR3, a read error is the likely cause. The genes are TRBV6-2 or TRBV6-3 and TRBJ2-7; 9 nucleotides line up with TRBD2. The V gene's germline CDR1 is MNHEY and CDR2 SVGEGT. V lost 6 bases and J lost 5; bases outside the gene matches: 8. This CDR3 is 14 amino acids long. CDR3 region: CASSHSGRGNEQYL. CDR3 DNA: TGTGCCAGCAGCCATAGCGGGAGAGGCAACGAGCAGTACCTC.

This clonotype occurred many times. V usage is TRBV3-2 and J usage is TRBJ2-7. TRBV3-2 is a recognized pseudogene. CDR3 length: 14 amino acids. The CDR3 sequence is CASSQNGSSYEQYF. The CDR3, as DNA: TGTGCCAGCAGCCAAAACGGGAGTTCCTACGAGCAGTACTTC.

This clonotype was found many times. The rearrangement joins TRBV5-1 to TRBJ2-1; 8 nucleotides agree with TRBD2. The CDR3 has 15 residues. Losses at the gene ends were 2 bases for V and 7 bases for J; bases not matched to a gene: 8. The V gene's germline CDR1 is SGHRS and CDR2 YFSETQ. The CDR3 loop reads CASSLIGTSINEQFF. In DNA, the CDR3 is TGCGCCAGCAGCTTAATCGGGACTAGTATTAATGAGCAGTTCTTC.

Worth noting for this clonotype: Likely a read error: the CDR3 ends without its conserved phenylalanine or tryptophan. V and J are TRBV19 and TRBJ2-3, with TRBD2 identical over 7 bases. V was pared by 3 bases and J by 4 bases, with 7 bases of the junction left unmatched. Germline values: CDR1 LNHDA, CDR2 SQIVND (reference sequence). The CDR3 covers 15 residues. CDR3 amino acids: CASSIGGSRSDTQYV. Written as DNA, the CDR3 is TGTGCCAGTAGTATTGGCGGGAGTCGGTCAGATACGCAGTATGTT.

This clonotype was recorded many times. The CDR3 region has the DNA TGTGCCACCAGTGCGGCAGGGGGGTTTGGGGAGCAGTACTTC. This codes for CATSAAGGFGEQYF. The chain joins TRBV24-1 to TRBJ2-7, with D perhaps matching TRBD1 (7 bases). The germline V and J ends were trimmed by 5 bases and 7 bases, with 17 bases remaining between them. The CDR3 consists of 14 residues. Germline V CDR1 and CDR2: KGHDR, SFDVKD.

Remarks on this clonotype: A much larger clone is a single base away; this may be a read error. The rearrangement links TRBV6-2 or TRBV6-3 to TRBJ2-1; 9 positions match TRBD2. CDR3 size: 17 residues. J was trimmed by 4 bases and V by 6 bases; bases with no gene match: 13. Germline CDR1 MNHEY, CDR2 SVGEGT. In DNA form, the CDR3 reads TGTGCCAGCAGCCGAACTAGCGGGTCGAGCCCTTACAATGAGCAGTTCTTC. It yields the protein CASSRTSGSSPYNEQFF.

The rearrangement uses TRBV14 and TRBJ1-6; a possible D gene is TRBD1 (6 bases). Germline V gene data show CDR1 as SGHDN and CDR2 as FVKESK. The V end lost 2 bases, the J end lost 7 bases, and 12 bases lay between the germline ends. The CDR3 is made up of 15 amino acids. The CDR3 nucleotides are TGTGCCAGCAGCCAAAGGACAGCAAAGAATTCACCCCTCCACTTT. It translates to CASSQRTAKNSPLHF.

A word on this clonotype: This may arise from a read error, as a much more abundant clone is one base away. The chain joins TRBV3-2 to TRBJ2-5; TRBD2 is taken as the D call from the table, unchecked against the DNA. TRBV3-2 is deemed a pseudogene. The CDR3 is made up of 17 amino acids. CDR3 bases: TGTGCCAGCAGCCAAGGGCCAGCGGAACGAATACAAGAGACCCAGTACTTC. Translating it yields CASSQGPAERIQETQYF.

This clonotype was recorded at least ten times. This chain uses TRBV6-2 or TRBV6-3 with TRBJ2-1, with 9 positions matching TRBD2. The CDR3 covers 15 residues. Trimming removed 6 bases from V and 2 bases from J; junction bases left unmatched: 5. CDR1 is MNHEY, CDR2 SVGEGT, per germline. In nucleotides, the CDR3 is TGTGCCAGCAGGGCACTAGCGGGCCCCTACAATGAGCAGTTCTTC. The encoded protein is CASRALAGPYNEQFF.

This clonotype was found many times. J is TRBJ2-2 and V is TRBV2, with TRBD2 matching 9 bases. The germline gives CDR1 SNHLY, CDR2 FYNNEI. V dropped 1 base and J dropped 6; count of bases not matched to a gene: 6. This CDR3 region has 16 residues. The CDR3 DNA is TGTGCCAGCAGTGAAGTCGGGAGCGGGAGGTCCGGGGAGCTGTTTTTT. Translating gives CASSEVGSGRSGELFF.

This clonotype has only a few counts. V usage is TRBV6-5 and J usage is TRBJ2-2; the match to TRBD1 covers 10 bases. There are 16 residues in the CDR3. V trimming: 5 bases; J trimming: 5 bases; junction bases outside the gene matches: 8. Germline loops: CDR1 MNHEY, CDR2 SVGAGI. The chain's CDR3 is CASSTIRTGGTGELFF. CDR3 DNA sequence: TGTGCCAGCAGTACTATACGGACAGGGGGTACCGGGGAGCTGTTTTTT.

This clonotype was seen many times. The chain has TRBV5-5 and TRBJ2-3; the match to TRBD1 covers 7 bases. J was trimmed by 4 bases and V by 1 base; bases with no gene match: 0. The CDR3 runs to 13 residues. Germline V CDR1 and CDR2: SGHKS, YYEKEE (reference sequence). The CDR3 nucleotides read TGTGCCAGCAGCTTGCAGGGGGCAGATACGCAGTATTTT. Amino acids: CASSLQGADTQYF.

The CDR3 protein is CASSARTGGELRDTEAFF. CDR3 in DNA: TGTGCCAGCAGCGCCCGGACAGGGGGCGAATTGCGGGACACTGAAGCTTTCTTT. V is TRBV9 and J is TRBJ1-1; 11 bases match TRBD1. Germline V gene data show CDR1 as SGDLS and CDR2 as YYNGEE. This CDR3 has 18 residues. V lost 3 bases, J lost 3 bases, and 13 bases stayed unmatched.

This chain joins TRBV28 and TRBJ2-3, with D possibly matching TRBD1 (5 bases). With 8 bases removed from V and 3 bases from J, the gap between germline ends came to 12 bases. CDR3 length equals 13 residues. Germline CDR1 and CDR2: MDHEN and SYDVKM. The CDR3 spells CASGAGLTDTQYF. CDR3 DNA: TGTGCCAGCGGAGCAGGGTTAACAGATACGCAGTATTTT.

With respect to this clonotype: This sequence may be a read error, since a much larger clone differs from it by one base. V gene TRBV6-5 combines with J gene TRBJ2-1, with TRBD2 matching over 13 bases. Trimming took 6 bases from V and 9 from J; bases not matched to a gene: 8. CDR1 MNHEY and CDR2 SVGAGI come from the germline V gene. This CDR3 has 15 residues. The CDR3 DNA reads as TGTGCCAGCAGAGTAGGACTAGCGGGAGAGACTGAGCAGTTCTTC. This encodes CASRVGLAGETEQFF.

A note on this clonotype: A read error likely explains this, since a far larger clone differs by one base. This chain uses TRBV7-2 with TRBJ2-7; D not resolved. Germline CDR1 reads SGHTA; CDR2 reads FQGNSA. The CDR3 runs 11 residues. Between the trimmed V and J ends, which lost 5 bases and 4 bases, there was a span of 6 bases. The CDR3: CASSPKYEQYF. DNA of the CDR3: TGTGCCAGCAGCCCGAAGTACGAGCAGTACTTC.

The rearrangement links TRBV10-3 to TRBJ2-6; TRBD1 agrees at 8 bases. Germline V gene sequence: CDR1 ENHRY, CDR2 SYGVKD. The CDR3 has 17 residues. The trim removed 4 bases at V and 3 bases at J, leaving 8 bases unmatched. CDR3 in DNA: TGTGCCATCAGTGCTCGACAGGGGCTGGGTGGGGCCAACGTCCTGACTTTC. Residues: CAISARQGLGGANVLTF.

This clonotype was seen at least ten times. This sequence joins TRBV28 and TRBJ2-2; no firm D call. Germline V gives CDR1 MDHEN, CDR2 SYDVKM. This CDR3 has 13 amino acids. Trimming took 5 bases from V and 1 from J, leaving 5 bases between them. The CDR3 bases are TGTGCCAGCAGTGGCCAGAACACCGGGGAGCTGTTTTTT. Translation: CASSGQNTGELFF. The entire variable domain, with the rest obtained from reference TRBV28 and TRBJ2-2, is as follows: DVKVTQSSRYLVKRTGEKVFLECVQDMDHENMFWYRQDPGLGLRLIYFSYDVKMKEKGDIPEGYSVSREKKERFSLILESASTNQTSMYLCASSGQNTGELFFGEGSRLTVL.

This clonotype has a handful of counts. The J gene is TRBJ2-2, the V gene TRBV28, with D possibly being TRBD1 (6 bases). Germline V gene sequence: CDR1 MDHEN, CDR2 SYDVKM. Trimming removed 7 bases at V and 6 bases at J, with 12 bases between. CDR3 size: 13 residues. CDR3 sequence reads: CASKVQGSGELFF. The CDR3 bases are TGTGCCAGCAAAGTACAGGGATCCGGGGAGCTGTTTTTT. The whole variable domain, remainder taken from reference TRBV28 and TRBJ2-2, is DVKVTQSSRYLVKRTGEKVFLECVQDMDHENMFWYRQDPGLGLRLIYFSYDVKMKEKGDIPEGYSVSREKKERFSLILESASTNQTSMYLCASKVQGSGELFFGEGSRLTVL.

This clonotype has just a few counts. A junction boundary mismatches the germline segment, possibly from a read error. The chain carries TRBV6-5 and TRBJ2-1, with D possibly being TRBD2 (6 bases). CDR1 is MNHEY and CDR2 is SVGAGI in the germline V gene. The CDR3 contains 14 residues. Here the CDR3 reads CASTRDSTYNGQFF. CDR3 DNA: TGTGCCAGCACCCGGGACTCCACCTACAATGGGCAGTTCTTC.

This clonotype was recorded a few times. The chain joins TRBV30 to TRBJ2-4; D is possibly TRBD1 or TRBD2 (5 bases each). CDR3 length: 12 amino acids. Trimming pared 8 bases from V and 8 bases from J, leaving 16 bases between. CDR1 is GTSNPN and CDR2 is SVGIG in the germline V gene (reference sequence). CDR3 residues: CAARGSADIQYF. The CDR3 coding sequence is TGTGCCGCGAGGGGTTCGGCGGACATTCAGTACTTC. Looking up the rest from reference TRBV30 and TRBJ2-4 gives the full variable domain: SQTIHQWPATLVQPVGSPLSLECTVEGTSNPNLYWYRQAAGRGLQLLFYSVGIGQISSEVPQNLSASRPQDRQFILSSKKLLLSDSGFYLCAARGSADIQYFGAGTRLSVL.

This clonotype came up many times. The chain is built from TRBV3-2 and TRBJ2-5. TRBV3-2 is flagged as a pseudogene. The CDR3 runs to 14 residues. CDR3 nucleotides: TGTGCCAGCAGCCAAGCACGTGGTCTTGAGACCCAGTACTTC. This sequence encodes CASSQARGLETQYF.